These 5 T cell receptor beta chains were sequenced from one sample in a study of cytomegalovirus exposure and HLA in healthy donors. The protocol was immunoSEQ multiplex PCR, while the TCRdb copy is restricted to in-frame clones and leaves out a portion. This table has about 160,000 clones, 85% to 90% appearing once. Material for sequencing was PBMCs. All receptors come from a man younger than 35 in good health and CMV-seronegative.

The rearrangement joins TRBV29-1 to TRBJ2-1; weak D call: TRBD2 (6 bases). V lost 7 bases, J lost 0 bases, and 13 bases lay in between. The germline V gene encodes CDR1 SQVTM and CDR2 ANQGSEA. There are 14 residues in the CDR3. CDR3 coding DNA: TGCAGCGGGGGCGGGACGGGCTCCTACAATGAGCAGTTCTTC. Translating gives CSGGGTGSYNEQFF.

V gene TRBV5-6 combines with J gene TRBJ1-3; the D gene is possibly TRBD1 (5 bases). There are 12 residues in the CDR3. V gave up 6 bases and J gave up 4 bases, with 8 bases separating them. Germline CDR1 SGHDT, CDR2 YYEEEE. CDR3 coding DNA: TGTGCCAGCAACAACAGGGGAAACACCATATATTTT. Translation gives CASNNRGNTIYF.

Written as DNA, the CDR3 is TGTGCCAGCAGCTTATTGGCAGGGTTGATCTCTGGGGCCAACGTCCTGACTTTC. Its translation: CASSLLAGLISGANVLTF. The rearrangement links TRBV13 to TRBJ2-6, with TRBD1 as a possible D gene (5 bases). The CDR3 runs to 18 residues. Germline V gene data show CDR1 as PRHDT and CDR2 as FYEKMQ (reference sequence). Trimming shortened V by 2 bases and J by 0 bases, and 14 bases separated the two germline ends.

This clone was picked up one time. The gene calls are TRBV4-3 and TRBJ2-3; D is undetermined. CDR3 length: 13 amino acids. The V and J ends lost 4 bases and 4 bases respectively, with 9 bases between them. Germline values: CDR1 LGHNA, CDR2 YSLEER. In DNA, the CDR3 is TGCGCCAGCAGCCCTAGTTTCCCAGATACGCAGTATTTT. This sequence encodes CASSPSFPDTQYF.

The chain links TRBV20-1 to TRBJ2-1; D possibly corresponds to TRBD2 (6 bases). V shed 1 base and J shed 16 bases, with 14 bases lying between them. The CDR3 consists of 11 residues. The germline gives CDR1 DFQATT, CDR2 SNEGSKA (reference sequence). CDR3: CSARVLTEGFF. CDR3 nucleotides: TGCAGTGCTAGAGTGTTAACGGAGGGATTCTTC.